This T cell receptor beta chain was observed in a study of Ad26.COV2.S vaccination and SARS-CoV-2 variants. Clones were sequenced by immunoSEQ multiplex PCR, and TCRdb holds only the in-frame ones, with some missing. The sample includes 87,000 or so clones, under 90% of them seen just once. The germline CDR1 and CDR2 sequences are PRHDT and FYEKMQ (reference sequence). J gave up 0 bases and V 5 bases, and 10 bases lay outside the gene matches. The length of the CDR3 is 17 residues. The chain joins TRBV13 to TRBJ2-3; 8 nucleotides match TRBD2. This TCR was recovered from a human donor who had recovered from COVID-19. The sample was peripheral blood, taken after recovery from COVID-19. CDR3 DNA sequence: TGTGCCAGCAGCCCCGCGAGACTAGCGCTAAGCACAGATACGCAGTATTTT. Protein sequence: CASSPARLALSTDTQYF.